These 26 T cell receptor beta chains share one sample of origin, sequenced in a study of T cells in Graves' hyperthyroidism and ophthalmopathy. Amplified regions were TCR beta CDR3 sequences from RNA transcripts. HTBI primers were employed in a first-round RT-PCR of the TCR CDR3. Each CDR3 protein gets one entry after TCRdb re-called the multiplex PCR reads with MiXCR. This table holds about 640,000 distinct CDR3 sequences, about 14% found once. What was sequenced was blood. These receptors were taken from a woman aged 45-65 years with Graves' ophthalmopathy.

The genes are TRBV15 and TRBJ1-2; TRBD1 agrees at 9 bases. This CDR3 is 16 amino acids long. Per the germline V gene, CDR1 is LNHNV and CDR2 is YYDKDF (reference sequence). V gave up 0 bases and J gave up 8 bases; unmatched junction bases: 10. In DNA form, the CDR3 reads TGTGCCACCAGCAGAGATCTTACAGGGGGCGCCGGGGGCTACACCTTC. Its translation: CATSRDLTGGAGGYTF.

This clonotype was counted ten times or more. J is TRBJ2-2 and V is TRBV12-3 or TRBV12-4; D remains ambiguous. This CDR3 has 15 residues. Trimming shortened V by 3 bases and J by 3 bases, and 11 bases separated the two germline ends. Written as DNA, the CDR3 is TGTGCCAGCAGTTTCGGGTTATCGGACACCGGGGAGCTGTTTTTT. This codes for CASSFGLSDTGELFF.

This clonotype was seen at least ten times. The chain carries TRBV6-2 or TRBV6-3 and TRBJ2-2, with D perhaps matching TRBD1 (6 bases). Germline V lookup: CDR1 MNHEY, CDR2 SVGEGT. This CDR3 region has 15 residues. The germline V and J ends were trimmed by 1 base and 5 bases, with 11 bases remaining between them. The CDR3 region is CASSYYRGGTGELFF. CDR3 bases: TGTGCCAGCAGTTACTACAGAGGGGGTACCGGGGAGCTGTTTTTT.

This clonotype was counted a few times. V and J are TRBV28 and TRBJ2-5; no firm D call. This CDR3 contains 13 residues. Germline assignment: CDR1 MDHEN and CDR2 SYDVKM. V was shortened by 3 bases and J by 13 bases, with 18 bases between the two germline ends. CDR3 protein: CASSFSGLKVPYF. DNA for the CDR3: TGTGCCAGCAGTTTTTCTGGCCTAAAGGTTCCGTACTTC.

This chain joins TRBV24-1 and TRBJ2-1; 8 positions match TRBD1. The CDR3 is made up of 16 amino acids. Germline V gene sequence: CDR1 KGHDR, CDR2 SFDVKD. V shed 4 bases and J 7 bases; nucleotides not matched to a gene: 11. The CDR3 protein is CATSDPVRQGRNEQFF. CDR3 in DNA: TGTGCCACCAGTGACCCCGTGAGACAGGGGAGAAATGAGCAGTTCTTC.

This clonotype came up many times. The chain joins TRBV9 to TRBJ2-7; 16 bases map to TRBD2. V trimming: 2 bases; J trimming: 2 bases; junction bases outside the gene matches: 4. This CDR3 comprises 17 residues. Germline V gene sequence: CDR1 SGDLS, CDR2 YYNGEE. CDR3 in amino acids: CASSVGLAGGPTYEQYF. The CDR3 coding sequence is TGTGCCAGCAGCGTGGGACTAGCGGGAGGGCCTACCTACGAGCAGTACTTC.

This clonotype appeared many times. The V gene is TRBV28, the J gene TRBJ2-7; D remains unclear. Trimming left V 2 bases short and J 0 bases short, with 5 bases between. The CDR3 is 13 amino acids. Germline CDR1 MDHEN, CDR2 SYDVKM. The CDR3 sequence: CASSLGISYEQYF. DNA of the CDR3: TGTGCCAGCAGTTTAGGGATCTCCTACGAGCAGTACTTC.

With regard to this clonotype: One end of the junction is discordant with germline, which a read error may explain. The CDR3: CASSLSAGSSHNEQFF. The CDR3 region has the DNA TGTGCCAGCAGTTTATCGGCAGGGAGCTCCCACAATGAGCAGTTCTTC. The rearrangement uses TRBV28 and TRBJ2-1; D may match TRBD1 or TRBD2 (5 bases each). The CDR3 sequence is 16 residues long. CDR1 is MDHEN and CDR2 is SYDVKM in the germline V gene. The full variable domain, completed using reference TRBV28 and TRBJ2-1, is DVKVTQSSRYLVKRTGEKVFLECVQDMDHENMFWYRQDPGLGLRLIYFSYDVKMKEKGDIPEGYSVSREKKERFSLILESASTNQTSMYLCASSLSAGSSHNEQFFGPGTRLTVL.

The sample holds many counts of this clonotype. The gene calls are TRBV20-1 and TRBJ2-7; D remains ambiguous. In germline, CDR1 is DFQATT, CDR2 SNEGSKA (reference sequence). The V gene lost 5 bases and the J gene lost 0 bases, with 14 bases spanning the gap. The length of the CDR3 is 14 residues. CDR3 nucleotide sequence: TGCAGTGCTCCACTCCGAAAAAGCTCCTACGAGCAGTACTTC. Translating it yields CSAPLRKSSYEQYF.

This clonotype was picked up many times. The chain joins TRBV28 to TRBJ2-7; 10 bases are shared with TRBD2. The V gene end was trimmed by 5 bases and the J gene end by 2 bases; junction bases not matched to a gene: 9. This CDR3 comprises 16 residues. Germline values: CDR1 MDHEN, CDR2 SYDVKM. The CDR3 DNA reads TGTGCCAGCAGTGCGGCTAGCGGGAGATTCCCCTACGAGCAGTACTTC. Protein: CASSAASGRFPYEQYF.

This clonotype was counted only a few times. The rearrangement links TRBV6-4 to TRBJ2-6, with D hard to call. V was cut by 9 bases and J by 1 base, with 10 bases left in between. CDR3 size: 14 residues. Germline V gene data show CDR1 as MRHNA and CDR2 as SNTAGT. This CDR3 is CASKDTSGANVLTF. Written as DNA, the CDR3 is TGTGCCAGTAAAGATACTTCTGGGGCCAACGTCCTGACTTTC.

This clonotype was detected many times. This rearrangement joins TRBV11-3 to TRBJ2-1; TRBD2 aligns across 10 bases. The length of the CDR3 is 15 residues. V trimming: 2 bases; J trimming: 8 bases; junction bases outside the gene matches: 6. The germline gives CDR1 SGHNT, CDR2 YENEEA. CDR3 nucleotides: TGTGCCAGCAGCTTAATAAGACTAGCGGGCGATGAGCAGTTCTTC. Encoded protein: CASSLIRLAGDEQFF.

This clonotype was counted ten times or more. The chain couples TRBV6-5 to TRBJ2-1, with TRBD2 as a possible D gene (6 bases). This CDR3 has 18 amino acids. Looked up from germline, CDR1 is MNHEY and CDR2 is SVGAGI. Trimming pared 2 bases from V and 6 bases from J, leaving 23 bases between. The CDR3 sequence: CASSYHPTGLVPPNEQFF. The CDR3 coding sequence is TGTGCCAGCAGTTACCACCCTACGGGACTTGTACCTCCCAATGAGCAGTTCTTC.

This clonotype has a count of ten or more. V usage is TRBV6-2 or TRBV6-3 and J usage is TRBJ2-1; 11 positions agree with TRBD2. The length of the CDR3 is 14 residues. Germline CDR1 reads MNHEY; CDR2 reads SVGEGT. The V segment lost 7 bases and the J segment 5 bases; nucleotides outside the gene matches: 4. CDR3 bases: TGTGCCAGCACCCTAGCGGGGGGAAACAATGAGCAGTTCTTC. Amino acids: CASTLAGGNNEQFF.

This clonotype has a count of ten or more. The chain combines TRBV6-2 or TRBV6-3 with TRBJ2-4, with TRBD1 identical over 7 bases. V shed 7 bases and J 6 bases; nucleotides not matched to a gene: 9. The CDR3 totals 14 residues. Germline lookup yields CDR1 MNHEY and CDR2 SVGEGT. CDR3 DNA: TGTGCCAGCAACAACAGGGGACAGCGAAACATTCAGTACTTC. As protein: CASNNRGQRNIQYF.

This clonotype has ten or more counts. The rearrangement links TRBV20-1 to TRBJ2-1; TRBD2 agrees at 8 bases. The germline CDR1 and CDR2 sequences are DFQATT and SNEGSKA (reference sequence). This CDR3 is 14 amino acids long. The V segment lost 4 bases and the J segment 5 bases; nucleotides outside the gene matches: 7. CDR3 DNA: TGCAGTGCTACGCTGGGACTAGGGGACAATGAGCAGTTCTTC. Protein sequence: CSATLGLGDNEQFF.

Here the CDR3 reads CATSDSMVYAGSVTDTQYF. CDR3 in DNA: TGTGCCACCAGTGATTCCATGGTTTACGCGGGATCGGTAACAGATACGCAGTATTTT. This chain links TRBV24-1 with TRBJ2-3; a possible D gene is TRBD2 (6 bases). This CDR3 is built from 19 residues. The V gene lost 2 bases and the J gene lost 3 bases, with 23 bases spanning the gap. Germline V lookup: CDR1 KGHDR, CDR2 SFDVKD.

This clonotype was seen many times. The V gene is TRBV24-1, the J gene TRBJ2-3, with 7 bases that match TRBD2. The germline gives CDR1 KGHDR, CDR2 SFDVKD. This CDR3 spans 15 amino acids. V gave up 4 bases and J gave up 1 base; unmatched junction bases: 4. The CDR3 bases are TGTGCCACCAGTGAGCCCACTAGCGGCACAGATACGCAGTATTTT. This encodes CATSEPTSGTDTQYF.

CDR3 nucleotides: TGCGCCAGCAGCCAAGATGGGCAGCGGAGCAGTTCACCCCTCCACTTT. This translates into CASSQDGQRSSSPLHF. The chain carries TRBV4-3 and TRBJ1-6; D is undetermined. The CDR3 has 16 residues. Germline assignment: CDR1 LGHNA and CDR2 YSLEER. The V gene lost 0 bases and the J gene lost 9 bases, with 15 bases spanning the gap.

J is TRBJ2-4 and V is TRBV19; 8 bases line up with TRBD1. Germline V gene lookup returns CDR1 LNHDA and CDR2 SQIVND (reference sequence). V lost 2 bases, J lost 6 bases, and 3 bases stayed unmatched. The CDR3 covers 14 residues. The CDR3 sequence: CASSINRGANIQYF. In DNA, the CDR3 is TGTGCCAGTAGTATAAACAGGGGGGCAAACATTCAGTACTTC. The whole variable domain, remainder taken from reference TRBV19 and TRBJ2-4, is DGGITQSPKYLFRKEGQNVTLSCEQNLNHDAMYWYRQDPGQGLRLIYYSQIVNDFQKGDIAEGYSVSREKKESFPLTVTSAQKNPTAFYLCASSINRGANIQYFGAGTRLSVL.

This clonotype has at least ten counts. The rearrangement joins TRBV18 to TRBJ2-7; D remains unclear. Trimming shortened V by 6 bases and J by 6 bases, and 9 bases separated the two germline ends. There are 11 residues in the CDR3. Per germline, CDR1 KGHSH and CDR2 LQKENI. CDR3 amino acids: CASSFEVEQYF. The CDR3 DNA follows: TGTGCCAGCTCTTTTGAAGTCGAGCAGTACTTC.

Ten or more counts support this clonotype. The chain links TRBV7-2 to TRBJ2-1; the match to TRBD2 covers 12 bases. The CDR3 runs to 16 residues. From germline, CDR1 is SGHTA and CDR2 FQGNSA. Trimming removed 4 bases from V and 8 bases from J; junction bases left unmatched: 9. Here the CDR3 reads CASSSATSGSYYEQFF. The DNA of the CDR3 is TGTGCCAGCAGCTCCGCGACTAGCGGGAGTTACTATGAGCAGTTCTTC.

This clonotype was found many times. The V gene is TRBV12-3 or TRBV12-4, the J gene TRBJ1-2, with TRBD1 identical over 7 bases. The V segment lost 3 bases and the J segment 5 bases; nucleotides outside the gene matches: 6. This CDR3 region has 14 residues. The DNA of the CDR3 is TGTGCCAGCAGTTTTGGGGACAGCGTTTATGGCTACACCTTC. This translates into CASSFGDSVYGYTF.

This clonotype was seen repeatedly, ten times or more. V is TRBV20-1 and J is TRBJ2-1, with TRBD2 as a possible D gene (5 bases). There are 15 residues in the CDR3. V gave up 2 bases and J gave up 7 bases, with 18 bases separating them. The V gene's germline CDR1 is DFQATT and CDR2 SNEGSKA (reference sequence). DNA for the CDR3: TGCAGTGCTAGAACAGCTGCTAGCAGGAATAATGAGCAGTTCTTC. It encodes CSARTAASRNNEQFF.

The CDR3 DNA reads as TGCAGTGCTGCCCGGGACAGGGACTACAATGAGCAGTTCTTC. Protein product: CSAARDRDYNEQFF. The chain employs TRBV20-1 and TRBJ2-1; 9 bases are a match to TRBD1. This CDR3 is 14 amino acids long. The J segment lost 3 bases and the V segment lost 5 bases, leaving 5 bases of the junction unmatched. Germline V gene lookup returns CDR1 DFQATT and CDR2 SNEGSKA (reference sequence).

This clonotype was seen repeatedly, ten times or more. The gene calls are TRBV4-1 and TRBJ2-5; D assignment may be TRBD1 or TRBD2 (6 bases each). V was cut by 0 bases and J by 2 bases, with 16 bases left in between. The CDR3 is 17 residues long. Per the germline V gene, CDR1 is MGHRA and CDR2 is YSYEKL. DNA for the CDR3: TGCGCCAGCAGCCAAGATGTCCCCGGGGGCCTACAAGAGACCCAGTACTTC. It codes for CASSQDVPGGLQETQYF.